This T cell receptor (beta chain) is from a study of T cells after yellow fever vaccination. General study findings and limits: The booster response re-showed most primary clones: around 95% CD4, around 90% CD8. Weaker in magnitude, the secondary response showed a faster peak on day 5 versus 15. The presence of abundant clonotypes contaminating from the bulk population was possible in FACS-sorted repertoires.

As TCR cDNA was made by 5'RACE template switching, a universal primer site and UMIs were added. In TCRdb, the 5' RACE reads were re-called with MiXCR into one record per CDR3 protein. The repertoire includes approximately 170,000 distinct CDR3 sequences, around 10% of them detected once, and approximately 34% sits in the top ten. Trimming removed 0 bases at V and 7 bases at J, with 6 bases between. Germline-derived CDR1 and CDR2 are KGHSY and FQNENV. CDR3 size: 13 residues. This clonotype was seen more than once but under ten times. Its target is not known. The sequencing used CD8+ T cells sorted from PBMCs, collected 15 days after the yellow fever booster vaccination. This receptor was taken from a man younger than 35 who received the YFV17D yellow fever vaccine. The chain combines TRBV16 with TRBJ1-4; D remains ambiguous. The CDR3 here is CASSQSSLEKLFF. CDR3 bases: TGTGCCAGCAGCCAATCATCACTTGAAAAACTGTTTTTT.